These T cell receptor beta chains were read from a single sample in a study of T cell responses to AZD1222 COVID-19 vaccine. TCRdb's copy holds only in-frame clones and misses some; the assay was immunoSEQ multiplex PCR. The profile covers 150,000 to 200,000 clones, with approximately 90% appearing a single time and 25% to 30% taken by the ten largest. Here the sequenced sample was peripheral blood, taken 28 days after the second AZD1222 dose. Source of these receptors: an adult who received the AZD1222 COVID-19 vaccine. The CDR3 runs from the conserved cysteine through the conserved F or W. Fields, in order: J gene, clone size, V gene, D gene, CDR3 DNA, CDR3 protein. The D gene is left open where the match is weak. Not every row has a clone size; where given, it reads once, few, many or a size class.

j_call: TRBJ1-6
clone_size: .
v_call: TRBV7-2
d_call: .
cdr3_nt: TGTGCCAGCAGCTCGGACGGCTATTCACCCCTCCACTTT
cdr3_aa: CASSSDGYSPLHF

j_call: TRBJ1-1
clone_size: .
v_call: TRBV30
d_call: TRBD1
cdr3_nt: TGTGCCTGGAGTGCCAGGACAGGTGAGAAAGCTTTCTTT
cdr3_aa: CAWSARTGEKAFF

j_call: TRBJ2-2
clone_size: .
v_call: TRBV19
d_call: TRBD2
cdr3_nt: TGTGCCAGTAGTAAAACTAGCGGAACTCTGACCGGGGAGCTGTTTTTT
cdr3_aa: CASSKTSGTLTGELFF

j_call: TRBJ2-5
clone_size: .
v_call: TRBV7-9
d_call: .
cdr3_nt: TGTGCCAGCAGCTTAGAGGGACAGTACTTC
cdr3_aa: CASSLEGQYF

j_call: TRBJ2-1
clone_size: .
v_call: TRBV18
d_call: .
cdr3_nt: TGTGCCAGCTCACCACCGAGCAGCTACAATGAGCAGTTCTTC
cdr3_aa: CASSPPSSYNEQFF

j_call: TRBJ1-1
clone_size: .
v_call: TRBV2
d_call: .
cdr3_nt: TGTGCCAGCAGTGTACAGGAGTACACTGAAGCTTTCTTT
cdr3_aa: CASSVQEYTEAFF

j_call: TRBJ1-1
clone_size: few
v_call: TRBV7-3
d_call: TRBD1
cdr3_nt: TGTGCCAGCAGACGACAGGGTTCCACTGAAGCTTTCTTT
cdr3_aa: CASRRQGSTEAFF

j_call: TRBJ2-7
clone_size: .
v_call: TRBV7-2
d_call: TRBD2
cdr3_nt: TGTGCCAGCAGCTTCGGACTAGCGGGCACCTACGAGCAGTACTTC
cdr3_aa: CASSFGLAGTYEQYF

j_call: TRBJ2-7
clone_size: .
v_call: TRBV18
d_call: TRBD2
cdr3_nt: TGTGCCAGCTCACCCCTAGCGGACTCCTACGAGCAGTACTTC
cdr3_aa: CASSPLADSYEQYF

j_call: TRBJ2-6
clone_size: .
v_call: TRBV3-1/TRBV3-2
d_call: TRBD2
cdr3_nt: TGTGCCAGCAGCCAAGTTGGAGCGGGAGGGTCCGGGGCCAACGTCCTGACTTTC
cdr3_aa: CASSQVGAGGSGANVLTF

j_call: TRBJ2-1
clone_size: .
v_call: TRBV3-1/TRBV3-2
d_call: TRBD2
cdr3_nt: TGTGCCAGCAGCCAGGGCGGGAGGGCTGAGCAGTTCTTC
cdr3_aa: CASSQGGRAEQFF

j_call: TRBJ2-3
clone_size: .
v_call: TRBV19
d_call: .
cdr3_nt: TGTGCCAGTAGTATACAAGGGGGGGACACAGATACGCAGTATTTT
cdr3_aa: CASSIQGGDTDTQYF

j_call: TRBJ2-2
clone_size: .
v_call: TRBV28
d_call: .
cdr3_nt: TGTGCCAGCTACCAGGGGAACACCGGGGAGCTGTTTTTT
cdr3_aa: CASYQGNTGELFF